This T cell receptor (beta chain) was captured by sequencing in a study of T cells after yellow fever vaccination. Study observations and caveats: Though it reached lower strength, the secondary response hit its peak faster, day 5 versus 15.

TCRdb passed the 5' RACE reads through MiXCR, listing each CDR3 protein once. The table has about 340,000 distinct CDR3 sequences, around an eighth seen once. Concerning this clonotype itself: Its cognate antigen is unknown.

This receptor was obtained from a man aged 18 to 30 who received the YFV17D yellow fever vaccine. The sample was CD4+ T cells sorted from PBMCs, taken 15 days after the yellow fever booster vaccination.

The CDR3 is CSLSGARGGNQPQHF. The CDR3 DNA follows: TGCAGCCTCTCGGGTGCGCGTGGGGGGAATCAGCCCCAGCATTTT. The rearrangement uses TRBV20-1 and TRBJ1-5, with D perhaps TRBD1 (5 bases). The CDR3 has 15 residues. Looked up from germline, CDR1 is DFQATT and CDR2 is SNEGSKA (reference sequence).